This T cell receptor beta chain was found in a study of blood T cells in healthy people across ages. Isolated PBMCs totaled at least 6 million in each sample. This clonotype was seen just once. Its antigen is undetermined. Germline CDR1 is SNHLY and CDR2 is FYNNEI. The CDR3 loop spans 16 amino acids. V was pared by 2 bases and J by 0 bases, with 11 bases between. Study observations and caveats: Underestimates were what the diversity estimates from one million T cells were considered to be.

PCR was performed a second time for about 6 to 12 cycles using a sample-barcoded 5' primer and a J-beta primer mix. The authors tagged each cDNA molecule using a template-switch adaptor with 12 random nucleotides. TCRdb reprocessed the 5' RACE reads with MiXCR, giving one entry per CDR3 protein. The sample contains 750,000 to 950,000 distinct CDR3 sequences, approximately 55% of which appear only once. The chain carries TRBV2 and TRBJ2-1; D not resolved. The TCR was taken from a man at least 80 years old in good health. Sample: blood. In DNA, the CDR3 is TGTGCCAGCAGTGAATCGTGGGTGAGCTCCTACAATGAGCAGTTCTTC. Translation: CASSESWVSSYNEQFF. The full variable domain, in which reference TRBV2 and TRBJ2-1 provide the parts outside the CDR3, is EPEVTQTPSHQVTQMGQEVILRCVPISNHLYFYWYRQILGQKVEFLVSFYNNEISEKSEIFDDQFSVERPDGSNFTLKIRSTKLEDSAMYFCASSESWVSSYNEQFFGPGTRLTVL.